These T cell receptor beta chains were read from a single sample in a study of blood T cell repertoires in COVID-19. TCRdb keeps only in-frame clones here, not all; method: immunoSEQ multiplex PCR. The table shows approximately 110,000 clones, with about 83% occurring only once. The sequencing sample was made of peripheral blood. The receptors originated from a human donor in a cohort sampled during active COVID-19. The CDR3 runs from the conserved cysteine through the conserved F or W. The order of the fields is D gene, J gene, V gene, clone size, CDR3 DNA, CDR3 protein. The D gene is left open where the match is weak. Only some rows state a clone size, as once, few, many or a class for expanded clones.

TRBD1,TRBJ1-5,TRBV18,.,TGTGCCAGCTCACAGACAGGGGGGGGTCAGCCCCAGCATTTT,CASSQTGGGQPQHF
TRBD1,TRBJ1-1,TRBV5-5,.,TGTGCCAGCAGCTCAGGACAGGGTGGGTGGACTGAAGCTTTCTTT,CASSSGQGGWTEAFF
.,TRBJ2-1,TRBV9,.,TGTGCCAGCCACCCTGTGGGTAGCCTTGGGTCGCCGCAGTTCTTC,CASHPVGSLGSPQFF
TRBD1,TRBJ1-1,TRBV19,.,TGTGCCAGTAGTATATTACAGGGGAGGACTGAAGCTTTCTTT,CASSILQGRTEAFF
.,TRBJ2-1,TRBV6-4,.,TGTGCCAGCAGTGGACTGAACAATGAGCAGTTCTTC,CASSGLNNEQFF
.,TRBJ2-7,TRBV2,.,TGTGCCAGCAGGGCCGGGACACCAGAGTACGAGCAGTACTTC,CASRAGTPEYEQYF
TRBD2,TRBJ2-1,TRBV5-1,.,TGCGCCAGCTCCTTGGGGGGACTAGCGGGAGGGAAAGTGCAGTTCTTC,CASSLGGLAGGKVQFF
.,TRBJ1-3,TRBV5-6,.,TGTGCCAGCAGCTTGGATATCTCTGGAAACACCATATATTTT,CASSLDISGNTIYF
TRBD1,TRBJ2-7,TRBV27,.,TGTGCCAGCAGCAAGGGACAGGGAACCTACGAGCAGTACTTC,CASSKGQGTYEQYF
.,TRBJ2-2,TRBV16,.,TGTGCCAGCAGCCAAGAGTACAGGGCCGGGGAGCTGTTTTTT,CASSQEYRAGELFF
.,TRBJ1-5,TRBV7-9,.,TGTGCCAGCAGCTTAACGGGAAATCAGCCCCAGCATTTT,CASSLTGNQPQHF
TRBD2,TRBJ2-1,TRBV30,few,TGTGCCTGGAGTCGGACTAGCGGGAGGGCCAATGAGCAGTTCTTC,CAWSRTSGRANEQFF
TRBD2,TRBJ2-3,TRBV13,.,TGTGCCAGCAGCCCTCGGACTAGCGGACCTTGGGATACGCAGTATTTT,CASSPRTSGPWDTQYF
.,TRBJ1-1,TRBV30,.,TGTGCCGAGGGGGTCGGCACTGAAGCTTTCTTT,CAEGVGTEAFF
.,TRBJ1-1,TRBV15,.,TGTGCCACCAGCAGCGAAAGCTATAGTAGATTGATGAACACTGAAGCTTTCTTT,CATSSESYSRLMNTEAFF
.,TRBJ2-3,TRBV7-9,.,TGTGCCAGCAGCTTACATAGCGGAGCTAGCACAGATACGCAGTATTTT,CASSLHSGASTDTQYF
TRBD2,TRBJ2-1,TRBV30,.,TGTGCCTTTCAGCGGGATACTGAGCAGTTCTTC,CAFQRDTEQFF
TRBD2,TRBJ2-7,TRBV15,.,TGTGCCACCAGCAGAGAACCTACTAGCGCGTCCTACGAGCAGTACTTC,CATSREPTSASYEQYF
.,TRBJ2-5,TRBV20-1,.,TGCAGTGCAAAAACGGGAGAGACCCAGTACTTC,CSAKTGETQYF
TRBD1,TRBJ1-2,TRBV19,.,TGTGCCAGTAGCCCGGGACAGGGGGCCTATGGCTACACCTTC,CASSPGQGAYGYTF
.,TRBJ1-1,TRBV30,.,TGTGCCGGCCGGGACTCTCTTACTGAAGCTTTCTTT,CAGRDSLTEAFF
TRBD2,TRBJ2-1,TRBV14,.,TGTGCCAGCAGCCAATCGGGACTAATATACAATGAGCAGTTCTTC,CASSQSGLIYNEQFF
TRBD1,TRBJ2-1,TRBV28,few,TGTGCCAGCAGCTCTGGCGGGACAGGGAGGATCTTC,CASSSGGTGRIF
TRBD1,TRBJ1-2,TRBV28,once,TGTGCCAGCAGTCTATTGAAGGGACAGGGATCTGGCTACACCTTC,CASSLLKGQGSGYTF
.,TRBJ1-5,TRBV27,.,TGTGCCAGCAGTCCTCGGACAGTGGAGGGCAATCAGCCCCAGCATTTT,CASSPRTVEGNQPQHF
TRBD2,TRBJ2-3,TRBV18,.,TGTGCCAGCTCAGGAAATTTAGCGGGAAGTATGGCAGATACGCAGTATTTT,CASSGNLAGSMADTQYF
.,TRBJ2-5,TRBV14,.,TGTGCCAGCAGCCCCCGACCCAGGAATAAAAGTGAGACCCAGTACTTC,CASSPRPRNKSETQYF
.,TRBJ1-1,TRBV7-9,.,TGTGCCAGCATCCAGAGAGGGCGCGCTTTCTTT,CASIQRGRAFF
.,TRBJ1-5,TRBV28,.,TGTGCCAGCAGACCCCCCGGGACATGGAGCAATCAGCCCCAGCATTTT,CASRPPGTWSNQPQHF
TRBD1,TRBJ2-7,TRBV30,.,TGTGCCTGGAGAGGACAGGGGGCTTTGCGCGAGCAGTACTTC,CAWRGQGALREQYF
.,TRBJ1-5,TRBV4-3,.,TGCGCCAGCAGCCAAGATCCTAATCAGCCCCAGCATTTT,CASSQDPNQPQHF
TRBD1,TRBJ2-3,TRBV6-5,.,TGTGCCAGCAGACCGACAGGGCGCACAGATACGCAGTATTTT,CASRPTGRTDTQYF
.,TRBJ2-3,TRBV5-1,once,TGCGCCAGCAGCCAGGAGGCACGGCCTTACACAGATACGCAGTATTTT,CASSQEARPYTDTQYF
TRBD1,TRBJ1-2,TRBV5-1,.,TGCGCCAGCAGCTTGACAGGGGGCGGCTACACCTTC,CASSLTGGGYTF
TRBD1,TRBJ2-1,TRBV29-1,.,TGCAGCGCAGCCGGGACAGGTGTTGGCAATGAGCAGTTCTTC,CSAAGTGVGNEQFF
.,TRBJ2-3,TRBV2,.,TGTGCCAGCAGGGCTCTAGCGACTCGCACAGATACGCAGTATTTT,CASRALATRTDTQYF
TRBD2,TRBJ2-7,TRBV6-1,.,TGTGCCAGCAGTGACCCGGGACTAGCGCGCTACGAGCAGTACTTC,CASSDPGLARYEQYF
.,TRBJ2-3,TRBV7-2,.,TGTGCCAGCAGCTCCGCGGGATTAGGCACAGATACGCAGTATTTT,CASSSAGLGTDTQYF
.,TRBJ2-3,TRBV27,.,TGTGCCAGCAGTTTATCGCCAGGGGTAGGCACAGATACGCAGTATTTT,CASSLSPGVGTDTQYF
.,TRBJ2-1,TRBV10-1,.,TGCGCCAGCAGTGAGTTGCCAGCGCGCCGCTCCTACAATGAGCAGTTCTTC,CASSELPARRSYNEQFF
TRBD1,TRBJ1-1,TRBV6-1,.,TGTGCCAGCAGTGAAGCGCAACGTTTTGGGACAGGGGGAGGCACTGAAGCTTTCTTT,CASSEAQRFGTGGGTEAFF
.,TRBJ1-1,TRBV29-1,few,TGCAGCGTTGAAGACGGGGGACCAAACACTGAAGCTTTCTTT,CSVEDGGPNTEAFF
.,TRBJ2-3,TRBV4-3,.,TGCGCCAGCAGCCCAGGGCGGTTTCCTAGCACAGATACGCAGTATTTT,CASSPGRFPSTDTQYF
.,TRBJ2-3,TRBV3-1/TRBV3-2,.,TGTGCCAGCAGCCAAGCTGTGCTCAAACGGGGAGATACGCAGTATTTT,CASSQAVLKRGDTQYF
.,TRBJ2-2,TRBV4-1,.,TGCGCCAGCAGCCTCATAGCGTTAAACACCGGGGAGCTGTTTTTT,CASSLIALNTGELFF